The 10 T cell receptor beta chains below come from one sample, sequenced in a study of identical twins' blood T cells. Using its own MiXCR run on the 5' RACE reads, TCRdb lists one record per CDR3 protein. This sample has a few hundred thousand distinct CDR3 sequences, with under 30% found just once. The sequencing input was PBMCs. The receptors here all came from a woman aged 18-50 years in good health.

The genes are TRBV18 and TRBJ1-1, with no clear D. V was trimmed by 3 bases and J by 2 bases, leaving 10 bases between them. Germline V gene lookup returns CDR1 KGHSH and CDR2 LQKENI. This CDR3 has 14 amino acids. The DNA of the CDR3 is TGTGCCAGCTCACCGAGCCATGCCAACACTGAAGCTTTCTTT. It codes for CASSPSHANTEAFF.

The chain joins TRBV15 to TRBJ1-2, with 7 bases that match TRBD1. The germline V gene has CDR1 LNHNV and CDR2 YYDKDF (reference sequence). This CDR3 spans 13 amino acids. V gave up 5 bases and J gave up 8 bases; unmatched junction bases: 8. DNA for the CDR3: TGTGCCACCAGCGCCCAGACAGGGAGCGGCTACACCTTC. It translates to CATSAQTGSGYTF.

A few counts support this clonotype. The gene calls are TRBV29-1 and TRBJ1-1; 12 positions agree with TRBD1. The CDR3 runs 14 residues. Germline values: CDR1 SQVTM, CDR2 ANQGSEA. V gave up 4 bases and J gave up 5 bases; unmatched junction bases: 5. As DNA, the CDR3 is TGCAGCGTTGTTTGGGACAGGGGGCCGACTGAAGCTTTCTTT. It yields the protein CSVVWDRGPTEAFF.

In regard to this clonotype: A much larger clone differs by one base, so this may be a read error. The V gene is TRBV2, the J gene TRBJ1-5; no firm D call. The CDR3 contains 14 residues. Germline V gene lookup returns CDR1 SNHLY and CDR2 FYNNEI. The CDR3 sequence is CASSQSSSNLPQHF. The CDR3 coding sequence is TGTGCCAGCAGCCAGAGTTCTAGCAATCTGCCCCAGCATTTT.

This clonotype has a handful of counts. The CDR3 is CASSLPQGLSTGELFF. The CDR3 nucleotides read TGTGCCAGCAGCTTACCACAGGGGTTGAGCACCGGGGAGCTGTTTTTT. The chain carries TRBV11-2 and TRBJ2-2; 7 nucleotides agree with TRBD1. After removal of 2 bases from V and 4 bases from J, the junction contained 7 bases not matched to a gene. The CDR3 consists of 16 residues. In germline, CDR1 is SGHAT, CDR2 FQNNGV.

This chain uses TRBV6-2 or TRBV6-3 with TRBJ2-1; a possible D gene is TRBD2 (5 bases). The germline gives CDR1 MNHEY, CDR2 SVGEGT. This CDR3 is 12 amino acids long. Trimming stripped 6 bases from V and 7 bases from J, with 10 bases between. For the CDR3, the DNA is TGTGCCAGCAGAACTAGATTGAATGAGCAGTTCTTC. Translating gives CASRTRLNEQFF.

This clonotype was picked up one time. The chain links TRBV20-1 to TRBJ2-7, with 7 bases lining up with TRBD2. The germline V gene has CDR1 DFQATT and CDR2 SNEGSKA (reference sequence). V shed 7 bases, J shed 3 bases, and the junction held 12 bases outside the gene matches. The CDR3 is made up of 14 amino acids. The CDR3 region is CSDKRGGYGYEQYF. The CDR3 region has the DNA TGCAGTGACAAACGCGGGGGTTATGGCTACGAGCAGTACTTC.

V and J are TRBV6-5 and TRBJ1-1, with 10 bases fitting TRBD1. Germline trimming cut 7 bases from V and 8 bases from J; bases unmatched to any gene: 10. The CDR3 length is 14 residues. Germline CDR1 and CDR2: MNHEY and SVGAGI. The CDR3 DNA reads as TGTGCCAGCATTGACCGGGACAGGGGCTGGGAAGCTTTCTTT. Protein product: CASIDRDRGWEAFF.

This rearrangement joins TRBV5-1 to TRBJ1-6, with no clear D. V lost 4 bases and J lost 6, with 11 bases in between. Germline V gene data show CDR1 as SGHRS and CDR2 as YFSETQ. CDR3 length: 14 residues. The CDR3 DNA reads TGCGCCAGCAGCCGAATAGAAAGTAATTCACCCCTCCACTTT. It codes for CASSRIESNSPLHF.

This clonotype was seen only a few times. The V gene is TRBV10-3, the J gene TRBJ1-1; 11 positions match TRBD1. CDR3 length: 15 residues. Germline CDR1 ENHRY, CDR2 SYGVKD. The V segment lost 1 base and the J segment 4 bases; nucleotides outside the gene matches: 2. CDR3 nucleotide sequence: TGTGCCATCAGTGAGTTCGGGACAGGGGGCACTGAAGCTTTCTTT. As protein: CAISEFGTGGTEAFF.